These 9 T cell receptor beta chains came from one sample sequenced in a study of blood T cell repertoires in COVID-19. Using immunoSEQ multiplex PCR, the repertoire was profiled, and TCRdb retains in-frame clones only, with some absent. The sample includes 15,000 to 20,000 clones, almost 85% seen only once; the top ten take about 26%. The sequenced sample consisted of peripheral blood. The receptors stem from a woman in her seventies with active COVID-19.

The DNA for the CDR3 is TGTGCCAGCAGGACAGGAAATAATTCACCCCTCCACTTT. Amino acid sequence: CASRTGNNSPLHF. The rearrangement joins TRBV6-5 to TRBJ1-6; tentative D call: TRBD1 (6 bases). Germline-derived CDR1 and CDR2 are MNHEY and SVGAGI. The CDR3 has 13 amino acids. V was trimmed by 6 bases and J by 5 bases, leaving 8 bases between them.

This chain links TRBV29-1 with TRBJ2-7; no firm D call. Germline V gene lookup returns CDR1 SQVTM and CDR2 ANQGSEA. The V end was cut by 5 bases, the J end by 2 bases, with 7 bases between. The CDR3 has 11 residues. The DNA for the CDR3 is TGCAGCGTTACAGCCGCCTACGAGCAGTACTTC. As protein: CSVTAAYEQYF.

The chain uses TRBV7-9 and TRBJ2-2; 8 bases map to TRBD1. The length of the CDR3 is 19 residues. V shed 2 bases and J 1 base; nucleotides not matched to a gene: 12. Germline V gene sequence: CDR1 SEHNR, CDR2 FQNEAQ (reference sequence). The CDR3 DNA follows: TGTGCCAGCAGCTTACGAGAGTTTCCAGGGGGCAGGAACACCGGGGAGCTGTTTTTT. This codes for CASSLREFPGGRNTGELFF.

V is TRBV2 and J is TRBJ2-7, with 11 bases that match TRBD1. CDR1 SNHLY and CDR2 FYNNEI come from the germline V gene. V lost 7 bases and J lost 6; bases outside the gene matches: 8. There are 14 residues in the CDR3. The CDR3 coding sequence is TGTGCCAGCACCCAAACGGACAGGGGGCTCGAGCAGTACTTC. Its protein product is CASTQTDRGLEQYF.

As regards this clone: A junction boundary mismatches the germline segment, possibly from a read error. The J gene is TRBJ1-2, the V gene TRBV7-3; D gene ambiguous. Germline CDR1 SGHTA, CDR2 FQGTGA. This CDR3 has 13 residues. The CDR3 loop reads CASRLSGEQGYTF. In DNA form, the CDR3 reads TGTGCCAGCAGGTTAAGCGGGGAGCAAGGCTACACCTTC.

The CDR3 DNA is TGCGCCAGCAGCTTGTCGGGAGGGACACAAGAGACCCAGTACTTC. The encoded protein is CASSLSGGTQETQYF. V is TRBV5-1 and J is TRBJ2-5; 8 nucleotides line up with TRBD2. J lost 2 bases, V lost 1 base, and 4 bases had no gene match. The germline CDR1 and CDR2 sequences are SGHRS and YFSETQ. CDR3 size: 15 residues.

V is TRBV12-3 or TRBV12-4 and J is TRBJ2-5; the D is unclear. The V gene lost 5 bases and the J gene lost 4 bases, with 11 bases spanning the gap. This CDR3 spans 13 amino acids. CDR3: CASSNLSRETQYF. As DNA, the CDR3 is TGTGCCAGCAGTAACTTGTCTCGAGAGACCCAGTACTTC.

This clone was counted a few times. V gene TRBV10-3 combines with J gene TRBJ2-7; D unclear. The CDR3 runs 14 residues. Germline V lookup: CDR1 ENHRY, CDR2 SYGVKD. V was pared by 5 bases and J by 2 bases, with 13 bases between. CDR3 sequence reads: CAISYAANAYEQYF. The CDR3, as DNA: TGTGCCATCAGTTATGCGGCAAACGCCTACGAGCAGTACTTC.

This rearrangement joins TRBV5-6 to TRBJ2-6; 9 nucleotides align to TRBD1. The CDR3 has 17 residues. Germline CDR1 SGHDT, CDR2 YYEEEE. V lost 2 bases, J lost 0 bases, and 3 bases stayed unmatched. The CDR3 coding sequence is TGTGCCAGCAGCTTAGAGACAGGGGGCTCTGGGGCCAACGTCCTGACTTTC. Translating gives CASSLETGGSGANVLTF.